This record looks at one T cell receptor beta chain sequence and its context. This clonotype was counted only a few times. This receptor's antigen is unknown. This may be a read error, as it is one base from a much larger clone. The method was PCR. The listed sequencing device is Illumina HiSeq 4000. Bulk TCR libraries were generated as previously described, with the TCR primers listed in Table S5 used. Purification of total RNA was performed with the Qiagen AllPrep DNA/RNA kit. Reads from multiple sequencing runs of the same library were pooled before analysis. The paper's data handling went like this. Reads were retained only if the reads had an exact TCR constant sequence, and the retained reads were trimmed to 150 nt and grouped according to their 12-nt molecular barcodes. Within each barcode group, reads were sub-clustered at a 15% Levenshtein threshold, and quality-weighted consensus sequences were built per RNA molecule. Non-functional sequences were excluded, and lower-count sequences lying one edit away from another sequence were also excluded. Based on a fit of two negative binomial distributions, barcode sub-clusters having less than 20% of the maximum read count were discarded. The public reads were reprocessed in TCRdb via fastp at Q25 and MiXCR, keeping in-frame beta chains. Merged by CDR3 protein, the rows form single entries marked with the most common genes and DNA. The V and J calls, along with clone size, are taken from TCRdb and not from the paper's own processing. This sample gives about 60,000 distinct CDR3 sequences in total; 15% to 20% of them show up just once. The ten largest clones take up approximately 1.5% of the sample.

The data stem from a study of molecular identifiers for immune sequencing clone quantification (dated by TCRdb to between 2018 and 2020). Regarding the complete study: For a replicate experiment, RNA from around 20,000 or 100,000 naive CD8 T cells was divided into five aliquots, of which four were sequenced. CD8 T cells were used in a methods study to benchmark molecular-identifier clustering-based TCR repertoire sequencing (MIDCIRS) and TCR RNA copy counting. Broad study findings and their caveats: In CMV-specific effector cells, clones with more than 20 RNA copies contained over 98% of molecules, whereas in naive cells such clones contained under 1% of molecules. The naive libraries included spiked-in Jurkat TCR RNA (about ten copies' worth), and this RNA is not part of the donor repertoire. Modeling estimated 2.5 to 3.5 recovered TCR RNA copies per cell, compared with about ten by digital PCR, which implies roughly 29% capture efficiency. Spiked-in Jurkat TCR RNA equal to a single cell's worth was reported to be detectable even within one million naive CD8 T cells. Highly expanded clone sizes could be underestimated if identical TCR molecules share a barcode. When barcode sub-clustering was omitted, TCR diversity was inflated by chimeric consensus sequences, with chimeras reaching as high as 47%.

Libraries of naive CD8 T cells were built from approximately 20,000 to 1,000,000 sorted cells, with 10%, 30% or 50% of the purified RNA used. On a BD FACSAria II, naive CD8 T cells were FACS-sorted as CD8+CD4-CCR7+CD45RA+ and collected into RLT Plus buffer. Detection sensitivity was tested by spiking Jurkat RNA equal to roughly 9 TCR copies' worth into samples containing 20,000-1,000,000 naive CD8 T cells. Enrichment of CD8 T cells was done with RosetteSep CD8+ T Cell Enrichment Cocktail plus Ficoll-Paque, and ACK red cell lysis came afterward. The sequencing sample was made of naive CD8+ T cells from blood, with Jurkat cell RNA spiked in. In the paper's terms, the cell subset or site label means: FACS-sorted CD8+CD4-CCR7+CD45RA+ naive T cells. This TCR was sampled from a human donor in good health. Some libraries in this study had Jurkat cell RNA spiked in.

The sequenced DNA is TGTGCCTGCAGCTTGGCAGGGTATCAGCCCCAGCATTTT. Its translation is CACSLAGYQPQHF. The sequence is built from TRBV7-6 and TRBJ1-5; the best D guess is TRBD1, with 5 bases matching. For CDR1 and CDR2, the germline V gene lists SGHVS and FNYEAQ. From the cysteine through the phenylalanine, the CDR3 covers 13 amino acids. Only the CDR3 portion is preserved as DNA: 39 bases, with reading frame beginning at the first base.